Each of the 16 T cell receptor beta chains below was sequenced from the same sample in a study of CD8+ T cells in alopecia areata. Treatment in this sample: oral pan-JAK inhibitor, 5-10 mg twice daily. RNA was isolated and reverse transcribed to cDNA, the sequencing template. Assay: immunoSEQ multiplex PCR; the TCRdb copy retains only in-frame clones and omits some. The sample yields around 180,000 clones, roughly three fifths seen once. The sequences come from CD4+ T cells sorted from blood, collected around week 50, from a patient treated with tofacitinib. All receptors derive from a human donor with alopecia areata.

This clone was seen more than once but under ten times. V and J are TRBV30 and TRBJ2-3; unclear D gene. V was shortened by 7 bases and J by 4 bases, with 6 bases between the two germline ends. Per the germline V gene, CDR1 is GTSNPN and CDR2 is SVGIG (reference sequence). The CDR3 has 10 amino acids. The CDR3 protein is CALLADTQYF. As DNA, the CDR3 is TGTGCCTTACTGGCAGATACGCAGTATTTT.

The chain has TRBV30 and TRBJ1-1, with a possible D match to TRBD1 (5 bases). Germline V gene sequence: CDR1 GTSNPN, CDR2 SVGIG (reference sequence). This CDR3 is built from 14 residues. V was trimmed by 0 bases and J by 5 bases, leaving 13 bases between them. CDR3 nucleotide sequence: TGTGCCTGGAGTGTACTAGGGGCTGGGACTGAAGCTTTCTTT. It translates to CAWSVLGAGTEAFF.

With regard to this clone: The sample holds other DNA sequences that translate to the same CDR3. The CDR3 DNA reads as TGTGCCAGCAGGACAGGGTCTGGGGCCAACGTCCTGACTTTC. This gives the protein CASRTGSGANVLTF. The V and J genes are TRBV6-5 and TRBJ2-6; TRBD1 agrees at 7 bases. Losses at the gene ends were 6 bases for V and 1 base for J; bases not matched to a gene: 0. The CDR3 consists of 14 residues. The germline gives CDR1 MNHEY, CDR2 SVGAGI.

The CDR3 sequence is CAWSSGGPLEQFF. CDR3 coding DNA: TGTGCCTGGAGTTCGGGAGGGCCTCTCGAGCAGTTCTTC. The chain uses TRBV30 and TRBJ2-1, with 8 bases aligning to TRBD2. The V segment lost 2 bases and the J segment 10 bases; nucleotides outside the gene matches: 7. This CDR3 has 13 residues. The V gene's germline CDR1 is GTSNPN and CDR2 SVGIG (reference sequence). Full variable domain (missing parts from reference TRBV30 and TRBJ2-1): SQTIHQWPATLVQPVGSPLSLECTVEGTSNPNLYWYRQAAGRGLQLLFYSVGIGQISSEVPQNLSASRPQDRQFILSSKKLLLSDSGFYLCAWSSGGPLEQFFGPGTRLTVL.

The sample holds one count of this clone. The rearrangement links TRBV30 to TRBJ2-1, with 8 bases aligning to TRBD2. The V gene's germline CDR1 is GTSNPN and CDR2 SVGIG (reference sequence). There are 14 residues in the CDR3. V lost 5 bases and J lost 2; bases outside the gene matches: 5. The CDR3 coding sequence is TGTGCCTGGGGCCAGCGGGGGCCCTACAATGAGCAGTTCTTC. Translated: CAWGQRGPYNEQFF.

V and J are TRBV4-3 and TRBJ1-6, with unresolved D. Trimming removed 5 bases from V and 5 bases from J, with 13 bases in between. CDR3 length: 15 residues. Germline CDR1 and CDR2: LGHNA and YSLEER. The CDR3 DNA is TGCGCCAGCAGCACCCAGCGGGAGAATAATTCACCCCTCCACTTT. It codes for CASSTQRENNSPLHF.

This sequence joins TRBV5-6 and TRBJ2-7, with a tentative D call TRBD2 (5 bases). The CDR3 runs to 14 residues. Germline CDR1 reads SGHDT; CDR2 reads YYEEEE. V dropped 5 bases and J dropped 0 bases, with 12 bases sitting between them. The CDR3 protein is CASRLSGSSYEQYF. In nucleotides, the CDR3 is TGTGCCAGCAGGCTAAGCGGAAGCTCCTACGAGCAGTACTTC.

V is TRBV29-1 and J is TRBJ2-3, with D possibly being TRBD1 (5 bases). The CDR3 covers 13 residues. Trimming pared 5 bases from V and 2 bases from J, leaving 11 bases between. From germline, CDR1 is SQVTM and CDR2 ANQGSEA. CDR3 residues: CSVQGLLTDTQYF. In DNA form, the CDR3 reads TGCAGCGTTCAGGGCCTACTCACAGATACGCAGTATTTT.

The chain carries TRBV20-1 and TRBJ1-2; no clear D gene. Germline assignment: CDR1 DFQATT and CDR2 SNEGSKA (reference sequence). The V and J ends lost 6 bases and 4 bases respectively, with 9 bases between them. The CDR3 sequence is 11 residues long. In DNA, the CDR3 is TGCAGTGCCTTACGGGCCTATGGCTACACCTTC. This encodes CSALRAYGYTF.

The chain has TRBV29-1 and TRBJ2-5; D uncertain. CDR3 length: 12 amino acids. V was cut by 6 bases and J by 3 bases, with 11 bases left in between. Germline loops: CDR1 SQVTM, CDR2 ANQGSEA. The CDR3 DNA sequence: TGCAGCGTGAGGCTGGGGAAAGAGACCCAGTACTTC. Translating gives CSVRLGKETQYF.

This clone was observed a single time. The rearrangement joins TRBV7-2 to TRBJ1-5, with D perhaps matching TRBD1 (5 bases). The CDR3 consists of 16 residues. Germline V gives CDR1 SGHTA, CDR2 FQGNSA. Trimming took off 1 base at V and 3 bases at J, with 13 bases between the two ends. DNA of the CDR3: TGTGCCAGCAGCTTAGGGAGCCGACAGTCCAATCAGCCCCAGCATTTT. This sequence encodes CASSLGSRQSNQPQHF.

V is TRBV30 and J is TRBJ2-5; no clear D. CDR3 length: 13 residues. Germline CDR1 is GTSNPN and CDR2 is SVGIG (reference sequence). V lost 1 base and J 3 bases, leaving 9 bases between the germline ends. CDR3 residues: CAWSGVLEETQYF. In DNA, the CDR3 is TGTGCCTGGAGTGGGGTCCTTGAAGAGACCCAGTACTTC.

The chain uses TRBV19 and TRBJ2-4, with D perhaps being TRBD1 or TRBD2 (5 bases each). The CDR3 sequence is 15 residues long. Between the trimmed V and J ends, which lost 2 bases and 3 bases, there was a span of 11 bases. CDR1 and CDR2 from the germline V gene are LNHDA and SQIVND (reference sequence). CDR3: CASSIPGTVKNIQYF. CDR3 in DNA: TGTGCCAGTAGTATACCTGGGACGGTCAAAAACATTCAGTACTTC.

The V gene is TRBV29-1, the J gene TRBJ1-4; D is undetermined. Between the trimmed V and J ends, which lost 7 bases and 8 bases, there was a span of 14 bases. This CDR3 has 12 amino acids. Germline V gene data show CDR1 as SQVTM and CDR2 as ANQGSEA. The CDR3 sequence: CSAHVGGEKLFF. DNA of the CDR3: TGCAGCGCCCACGTGGGAGGGGAAAAACTGTTTTTT.

The chain links TRBV30 to TRBJ2-1, with D maybe TRBD2 (5 bases). This CDR3 is 16 amino acids long. Germline V gene data show CDR1 as GTSNPN and CDR2 as SVGIG (reference sequence). V was clipped by 4 bases and J by 5 bases, with 21 bases between them. CDR3 region: CAWKVTVSGDNNEQFF. The CDR3 bases are TGTGCCTGGAAGGTTACGGTAAGCGGAGATAACAATGAGCAGTTCTTC.

This clone was seen just once. The genes are TRBV30 and TRBJ2-5; D may be TRBD2 (6 bases). V was trimmed by 0 bases and J by 4 bases, leaving 12 bases between them. The CDR3 extends over 14 amino acids. Germline V gives CDR1 GTSNPN, CDR2 SVGIG (reference sequence). The CDR3 coding sequence is TGTGCCTGGAGTGTACGTGGTAGCGGAGAGACCCAGTACTTC. Its protein is CAWSVRGSGETQYF. Full variable domain (remainder filled in from reference TRBV30 and TRBJ2-5): SQTIHQWPATLVQPVGSPLSLECTVEGTSNPNLYWYRQAAGRGLQLLFYSVGIGQISSEVPQNLSASRPQDRQFILSSKKLLLSDSGFYLCAWSVRGSGETQYFGPGTRLLVL.